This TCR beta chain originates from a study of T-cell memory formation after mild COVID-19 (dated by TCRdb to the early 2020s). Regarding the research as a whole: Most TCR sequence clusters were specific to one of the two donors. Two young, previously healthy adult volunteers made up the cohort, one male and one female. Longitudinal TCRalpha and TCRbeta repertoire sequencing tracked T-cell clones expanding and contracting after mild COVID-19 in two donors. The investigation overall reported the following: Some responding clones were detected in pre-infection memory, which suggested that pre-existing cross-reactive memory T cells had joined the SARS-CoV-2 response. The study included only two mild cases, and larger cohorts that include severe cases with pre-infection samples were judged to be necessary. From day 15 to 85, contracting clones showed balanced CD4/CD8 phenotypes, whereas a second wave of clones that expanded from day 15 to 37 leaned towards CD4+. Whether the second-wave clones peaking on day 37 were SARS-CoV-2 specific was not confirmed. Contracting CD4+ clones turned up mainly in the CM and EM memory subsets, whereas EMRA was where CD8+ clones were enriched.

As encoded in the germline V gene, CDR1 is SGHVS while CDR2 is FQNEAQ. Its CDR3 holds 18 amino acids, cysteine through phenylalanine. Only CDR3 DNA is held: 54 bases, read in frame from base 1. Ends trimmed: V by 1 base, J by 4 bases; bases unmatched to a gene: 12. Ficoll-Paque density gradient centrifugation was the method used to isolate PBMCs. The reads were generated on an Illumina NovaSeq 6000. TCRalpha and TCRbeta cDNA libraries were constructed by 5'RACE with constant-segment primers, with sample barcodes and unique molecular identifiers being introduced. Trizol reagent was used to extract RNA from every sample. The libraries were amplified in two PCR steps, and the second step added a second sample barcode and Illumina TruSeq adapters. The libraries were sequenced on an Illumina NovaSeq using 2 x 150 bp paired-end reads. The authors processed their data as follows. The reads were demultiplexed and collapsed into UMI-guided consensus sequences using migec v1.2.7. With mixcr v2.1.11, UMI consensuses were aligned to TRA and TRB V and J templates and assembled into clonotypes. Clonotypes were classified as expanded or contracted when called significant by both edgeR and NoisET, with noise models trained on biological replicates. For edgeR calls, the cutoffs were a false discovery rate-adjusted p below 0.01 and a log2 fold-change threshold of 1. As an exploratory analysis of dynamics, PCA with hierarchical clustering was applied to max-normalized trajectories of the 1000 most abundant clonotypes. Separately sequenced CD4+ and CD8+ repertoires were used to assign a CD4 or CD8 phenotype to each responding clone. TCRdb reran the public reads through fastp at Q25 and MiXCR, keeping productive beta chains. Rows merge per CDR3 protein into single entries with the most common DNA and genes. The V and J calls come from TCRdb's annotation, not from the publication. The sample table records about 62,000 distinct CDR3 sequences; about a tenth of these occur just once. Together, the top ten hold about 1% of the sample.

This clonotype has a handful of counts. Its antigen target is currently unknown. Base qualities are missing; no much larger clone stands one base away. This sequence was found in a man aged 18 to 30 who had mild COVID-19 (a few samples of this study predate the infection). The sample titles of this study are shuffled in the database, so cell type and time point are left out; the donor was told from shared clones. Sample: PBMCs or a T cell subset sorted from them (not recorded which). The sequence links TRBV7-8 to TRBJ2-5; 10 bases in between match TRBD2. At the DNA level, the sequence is TGTGCCAGCAGCTTAGTCATGAGCGGGGGGGCCTTGGGAGAGACCCAGTACTTC. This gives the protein CASSLVMSGGALGETQYF.